This T cell receptor beta chain came from a study of CD8+ T cells in alopecia areata. General study findings and limits: Scalp sample data also include resident alphabeta T cells from normal skin. Whereas mice showed it more clearly, TCR sharing across patients was murkier, possibly because of HLA.

V gave up 3 bases and J gave up 2 bases, with 8 bases separating them. This CDR3 has 14 amino acids. CDR1 is MNHEY and CDR2 is SVGAGI in the germline V gene. Sequencing relied on a cDNA template that was reverse transcribed from extracted RNA. Using immunoSEQ multiplex PCR, the repertoire was profiled, and TCRdb retains in-frame clones only, with some absent. Among some 160,000 clones, 62% were seen once, and the ten largest hold 30% to 45%. This clone has just a few counts. The antigen is undetermined. The rearrangement joins TRBV6-5 to TRBJ2-4, with D unresolved. The source of this sequence is a human donor in good health. The material sequenced was CD8+ T cells sorted from blood. As DNA, the CDR3 is TGTGCCAGCAGTTATCTAGGGTCCAAAAACATTCAGTACTTC. This translates into CASSYLGSKNIQYF.